This is a list of T cell receptor beta chains from one sample in a study of blood T cells in healthy people across ages. MiXCR was run by TCRdb on the 5' RACE reads, yielding one entry per CDR3 protein. This sample has about 1.4 million distinct CDR3 sequences, with roughly 59% found just once. Sample: blood. The receptor source for this set is a man younger than 35 in good health. CDR3s include the opening cysteine and the closing phenylalanine or tryptophan. D genes are given only for firm matches. Clone size appears in some rows only: once, few, many, or a class for an expanded clone.

TRBV5-5	-	-	TRBJ1-6	19	TGTGCCAGCAGCTTACCGACCGACTGGGAAGGCTCCTATAATTCACCCCTCCACTTT	CASSLPTDWEGSYNSPLHF
TRBV4-1	TRBD2	-	TRBJ2-7	16	TGCGCCAGCAGCCAAGAGGGACTAGCCACGATATACGAGCAGTACTTC	CASSQEGLATIYEQYF
TRBV6-2/TRBV6-3	TRBD2	few	TRBJ2-1	19	TGTGCCAGCAGTTACCTCACTAGCGGGACCGCCCGCTCCTACAATGAGCAGTTCTTC	CASSYLTSGTARSYNEQFF
TRBV4-1	TRBD1	few	TRBJ2-1	16	TGCGCCAGCAGCCAGATGGGACAGGGCTCCTACAATGAGCAGTTCTTC	CASSQMGQGSYNEQFF
TRBV9	-	few	TRBJ2-7	12	TGTGCCAGCAGCCAGGCCTACAATGAGCAGTACTTC	CASSQAYNEQYF
TRBV6-5	TRBD1	-	TRBJ1-4	16	TGTGCCAGCAGTAGGGACAGGCTTGCAACTAATGAAAAACTGTTTTTT	CASSRDRLATNEKLFF
TRBV11-2	TRBD1	once	TRBJ2-3	17	TGTGCCAGCAGCAAACCCGGGACAGGGGGCATTTTAGCTACGCAGTATTTT	CASSKPGTGGILATQYF
TRBV11-2	-	few	TRBJ2-5	15	TGTGCCAGCAGCTTAGCGGACTGGTACCAAGAGACCCAGTACTTC	CASSLADWYQETQYF
TRBV7-9	TRBD1	-	TRBJ1-2	16	TGTGCCAGCAGCTTAGACTCCGTCCGGGACAGGGCTGGCTACACCTTC	CASSLDSVRDRAGYTF
TRBV7-9	-	-	TRBJ1-6	15	TGTGCCAGCAGCTTTTCTCAGGGAAGTAATTCACCCCTCCACTTT	CASSFSQGSNSPLHF
TRBV29-1	-	-	TRBJ1-1	14	TGCAGCGTTGGAGGTAGGGGGGCCTACACTGAAGCTTTCTTT	CSVGGRGAYTEAFF
TRBV20-1	TRBD2	-	TRBJ2-1	16	TGCAGTGCTAGGGCACCTAGCGGACGCTCCTACAATGAGCAGTTCTTC	CSARAPSGRSYNEQFF
TRBV6-5	-	few	TRBJ2-7	13	TGTGCCAGCAGTTCCGACAGCATCTACGAGCAGTACTTC	CASSSDSIYEQYF
TRBV20-1	-	-	TRBJ2-1	10	TGCAGTGCTAGTAGCGAAGAGCAGTTCTTC	CSASSEEQFF
TRBV20-1	TRBD2	once	TRBJ2-1	16	TGCAGTGCTAGACCTACTAGCGGGGACTCCTACAATGAGCAGTTCTTC	CSARPTSGDSYNEQFF
TRBV19	-	-	TRBJ2-7	14	TGTGCCAGCGCCTTCGGAGGAAGTTTCTACGAGCAGTACTTC	CASAFGGSFYEQYF
TRBV5-1	TRBD2	-	TRBJ2-3	16	TGCGCCAGCAGCGGGGGGACTAGCGGAAGCACAGATACGCAGTATTTT	CASSGGTSGSTDTQYF
TRBV5-4	TRBD2	-	TRBJ2-1	15	TGTGCCAGCACCCCGAGCGGGGGGGGATACAATGAGCAGTTCTTC	CASTPSGGGYNEQFF
TRBV7-9	TRBD1	-	TRBJ2-2	15	TGTGCCAGCAGCTTGGACAGGGAGTTCACCGGGGAGCTGTTTTTT	CASSLDREFTGELFF
TRBV7-6	-	-	TRBJ1-4	13	TGTGCCAGCAGCCCCGGACCTCGGGAAAAACTGTTTTTT	CASSPGPREKLFF
TRBV4-2	-	-	TRBJ2-6	17	TGTGCCAGCAGCCATAGAGGCCCCGGCTCTGGGGCCAACGTCCTGACTTTC	CASSHRGPGSGANVLTF
TRBV6-6	TRBD1	few	TRBJ2-3	16	TGTGCCAGCAGTTTCGGCCCGACAGGGCCTAACGATACGCAGTATTTT	CASSFGPTGPNDTQYF
TRBV28	-	-	TRBJ1-6	15	TGTGCCAGCAGCGACGGGGTCTCGTATAATTCACCCCTCCACTTT	CASSDGVSYNSPLHF